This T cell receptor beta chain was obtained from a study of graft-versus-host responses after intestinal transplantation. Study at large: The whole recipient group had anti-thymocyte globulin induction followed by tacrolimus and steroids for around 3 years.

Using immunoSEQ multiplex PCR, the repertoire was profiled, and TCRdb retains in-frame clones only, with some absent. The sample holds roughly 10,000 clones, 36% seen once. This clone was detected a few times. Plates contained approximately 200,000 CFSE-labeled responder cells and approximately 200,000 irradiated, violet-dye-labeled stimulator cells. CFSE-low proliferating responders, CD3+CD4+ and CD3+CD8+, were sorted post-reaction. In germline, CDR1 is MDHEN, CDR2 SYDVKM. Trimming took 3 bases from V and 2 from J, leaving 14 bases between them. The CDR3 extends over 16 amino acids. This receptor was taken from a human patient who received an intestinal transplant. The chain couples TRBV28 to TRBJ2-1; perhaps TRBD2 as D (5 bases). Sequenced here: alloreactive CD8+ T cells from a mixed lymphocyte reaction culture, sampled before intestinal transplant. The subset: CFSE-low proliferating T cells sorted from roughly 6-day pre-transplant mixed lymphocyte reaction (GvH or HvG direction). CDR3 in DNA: TGTGCCAGCAGTTTGTTGGGAGACGACCCCTACAATGAGCAGTTCTTC. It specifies CASSLLGDDPYNEQFF.